These 17 T cell receptor beta chains share one sample of origin, sequenced in a study of blood T cell repertoires in COVID-19. Clones were sequenced by immunoSEQ multiplex PCR, and TCRdb holds only the in-frame ones, with some missing. The data contain 300,000 or so clones, approximately 90% of them seen just once; the ten biggest clones take up approximately 3.3%. The sample comprised peripheral blood. These receptor sequences come from a woman in her thirties or forties with acute or convalescent COVID-19.

This chain connects TRBV30 to TRBJ1-1; weak D call: TRBD1 (5 bases). Germline values: CDR1 GTSNPN, CDR2 SVGIG (reference sequence). There are 14 residues in the CDR3. This CDR3 reads CAYGGADMNTEAFF. In DNA form, the CDR3 reads TGTGCGTATGGAGGGGCAGATATGAACACTGAAGCTTTCTTT.

This chain uses TRBV6-5 with TRBJ1-5; 8 bases are a match to TRBD1. CDR3 length: 14 amino acids. Germline V gene data show CDR1 as MNHEY and CDR2 as SVGAGI. V lost 6 bases to trimming and J lost 3 bases; unmatched junction nucleotides: 4. The DNA of the CDR3 is TGTGCCAGCAGACAGGGGGATGACAATCAGCCCCAGCATTTT. Its translation: CASRQGDDNQPQHF.

The V call is TRBV29-1, the J call TRBJ1-2; TRBD1 is a possible D gene (6 bases). CDR3 length equals 15 residues. From germline, CDR1 is SQVTM and CDR2 ANQGSEA. Trimming pared 0 bases from V and 0 bases from J, leaving 11 bases between. CDR3 sequence reads: CSVEEGAGANYGYTF. Here the CDR3 DNA reads TGCAGCGTTGAAGAGGGGGCAGGGGCTAACTATGGCTACACCTTC.

The chain joins TRBV6-6 to TRBJ1-2; 8 bases match TRBD1. CDR1 and CDR2 (germline): MNHNY, SVGAGI (reference sequence). The trim removed 6 bases at V and 5 bases at J, leaving 8 bases unmatched. CDR3 length: 14 residues. The CDR3: CASSSGQGSYGYTF. Written as DNA, the CDR3 is TGTGCCAGCAGCTCTGGACAGGGTAGTTATGGCTACACCTTC.

The rearrangement joins TRBV12-3 or TRBV12-4 to TRBJ2-4; D is perhaps TRBD2 (5 bases). The CDR3 length is 12 residues. Deletions cut 2 bases from V and 7 bases from J, with 6 bases between. This CDR3 is CASSLPGNIQYF. CDR3 in DNA: TGTGCCAGCAGTTTACCGGGGAACATTCAGTACTTC.

The CDR3 bases are TGTGCCACCAGCAGAGACAGGGGGAGCTCGAGTGGCTACACCTTC. Protein sequence: CATSRDRGSSSGYTF. The chain joins TRBV15 to TRBJ1-2, with 7 bases fitting TRBD1. V lost 0 bases and J lost 7; bases outside the gene matches: 8. The V gene's germline CDR1 is LNHNV and CDR2 YYDKDF (reference sequence). This CDR3 comprises 15 residues. Drawing the rest from reference TRBV15 and TRBJ1-2, the complete variable domain is DAMVIQNPRYQVTQFGKPVTLSCSQTLNHNVMYWYQQKSSQAPKLLFHYYDKDFNNEADTPDNFQSRRPNTSFCFLDIRSPGLGDTAMYLCATSRDRGSSSGYTFGSGTRLTVV.

CDR3 nucleotides: TGTGCCAGCAGTTTATCGGCAGGGACAGTCTTTGGTCAGCCCCAGCATTTT. Translated: CASSLSAGTVFGQPQHF. The V call is TRBV27, the J call TRBJ1-5; TRBD1 matches at 7 bases. CDR1 is MNHEY, CDR2 SMNVEV, per germline (reference sequence). The CDR3 is 17 residues long. The V segment lost 0 bases and the J segment 6 bases; nucleotides outside the gene matches: 11.

V is TRBV19 and J is TRBJ1-3; 7 bases match TRBD1. Germline V gene lookup returns CDR1 LNHDA and CDR2 SQIVND (reference sequence). The CDR3 is 16 amino acids. Germline trimming cut 3 bases from V and 3 bases from J; bases unmatched to any gene: 8. CDR3 bases: TGTGCCAGTAGTATCCGACAGGGAGAAGTTGGAAACACCATATATTTT. Translating it yields CASSIRQGEVGNTIYF.

The chain combines TRBV19 with TRBJ1-1; a weak D match, TRBD1 (6 bases). The V end was cut by 1 base, the J end by 0 bases, with 15 bases between. Germline CDR1 LNHDA, CDR2 SQIVND (reference sequence). This CDR3 contains 17 residues. The chain's CDR3 is CASSIGYGQTMNTEAFF. In nucleotides, the CDR3 is TGTGCCAGTAGTATAGGTTACGGACAGACTATGAACACTGAAGCTTTCTTT.

The chain is built from TRBV6-5 and TRBJ2-2; perhaps TRBD1 as D (6 bases). The V end lost 10 bases, the J end lost 1 base, and 16 bases lay between the germline ends. This CDR3 spans 15 amino acids. Germline V gene sequence: CDR1 MNHEY, CDR2 SVGAGI. CDR3 nucleotide sequence: TGTGCCATCACGAAACACAGGGAGAACACCGGGGAGCTGTTTTTT. Translation: CAITKHRENTGELFF.

The chain links TRBV11-3 to TRBJ2-1; 8 bases align to TRBD2. Germline CDR1 reads SGHNT; CDR2 reads YENEEA. CDR3 length: 15 residues. With 5 bases clipped from V and 4 bases from J, the junction kept 7 bases outside the gene matches. This CDR3 is CASSPNSGGYNEQFF. The CDR3 DNA follows: TGTGCCAGCAGCCCCAACAGCGGGGGTTACAATGAGCAGTTCTTC.

This clone appeared a single time. This chain links TRBV10-3 with TRBJ2-1, with 8 bases that match TRBD1. Trimming cost V 7 bases and J 8 bases; bases outside gene matches: 10. Per the germline V gene, CDR1 is ENHRY and CDR2 is SYGVKD. This CDR3 region has 14 residues. As DNA, the CDR3 is TGTGCCATCACCCCAGGACAGGGCCTACATGAGCAGTTCTTC. This encodes CAITPGQGLHEQFF.

The V call is TRBV7-9, the J call TRBJ1-2, with 11 positions matching TRBD1. From germline, CDR1 is SEHNR and CDR2 FQNEAQ (reference sequence). The CDR3 covers 19 residues. Trimming at V came to 2 bases and at J to 4 bases, leaving 15 bases not matched to a gene. CDR3 sequence reads: CASSLPLPRTGGDLYGYTF. The CDR3 nucleotides are TGTGCCAGCAGCTTACCACTACCCCGGACAGGGGGCGACCTCTATGGCTACACCTTC.

This sequence joins TRBV27 and TRBJ2-3, with 8 bases aligning to TRBD2. The V and J ends lost 5 bases and 5 bases, in that order; junction bases with no gene match: 12. From germline, CDR1 is MNHEY and CDR2 SMNVEV (reference sequence). The CDR3 length is 16 residues. The CDR3: CASSPWAGGIRDTQYF. CDR3 nucleotides: TGTGCCAGCAGTCCCTGGGCGGGGGGCATTAGAGATACGCAGTATTTT.

V usage is TRBV5-5 and J usage is TRBJ1-5; possibly TRBD1 for D (6 bases). Per the germline V gene, CDR1 is SGHKS and CDR2 is YYEKEE (reference sequence). The CDR3 is 14 amino acids. Trimming shortened V by 4 bases and J by 3 bases, and 11 bases separated the two germline ends. CDR3 amino acids: CASSPGHPNQPQHF. The CDR3 nucleotides read TGTGCCAGCAGCCCGGGACACCCCAATCAGCCCCAGCATTTT.

The genes are TRBV2 and TRBJ1-2; D is undetermined. V was cut by 8 bases and J by 8 bases, with 15 bases left in between. CDR1 SNHLY and CDR2 FYNNEI come from the germline V gene. The length of the CDR3 is 12 residues. CDR3 nucleotide sequence: TGTGCCAGCCACCCCGGGGTTGGCGGCTACACCTTC. It encodes CASHPGVGGYTF. Full variable domain (rest looked up from reference TRBV2 and TRBJ1-2): EPEVTQTPSHQVTQMGQEVILRCVPISNHLYFYWYRQILGQKVEFLVSFYNNEISEKSEIFDDQFSVERPDGSNFTLKIRSTKLEDSAMYFCASHPGVGGYTFGSGTRLTVV.

CDR3 coding DNA: TGCGCCAGCAGCCAAGGCCAGTACAATCAGCCCCAGCATTTT. Protein: CASSQGQYNQPQHF. The V gene is TRBV4-1, the J gene TRBJ1-5; D not certain. This CDR3 region has 14 residues. The V gene lost 1 base and the J gene lost 3 bases, with 7 bases spanning the gap. From germline, CDR1 is MGHRA and CDR2 YSYEKL.